These T cell receptor beta chains were read from a single sample in a study of T cell responses to AZD1222 COVID-19 vaccine. Only in-frame clones appear in the TCRdb table, and some are missing; sequencing was by immunoSEQ multiplex PCR. The sample records more than 85,000 clones, over 75% being singletons. The specimen was peripheral blood, collected on day 0 of MenACWY control vaccination. All receptors come from an adult in good health. Both conserved end residues are part of each CDR3. D genes are given only for firm matches. Part of the rows lack a size; the others show once, few, many or a class for expanded clones.

len	j_gene	abundance	d_gene	v_gene	CDR3aa	CDR3nt
14	TRBJ1-1	NA	TRBD1	TRBV29-1	CSVENRDRNTEAFF	TGCAGCGTTGAAAACCGGGACAGGAACACTGAAGCTTTCTTT
16	TRBJ2-3	few	TRBD2	TRBV5-5	CASSSRWTSGRDTQYF	TGTGCCAGCAGCAGCCGGTGGACTAGCGGGAGGGATACGCAGTATTTT
12	TRBJ1-2	once	TRBD1	TRBV5-4	CASSWDRDGYTF	TGTGCCAGCAGCTGGGACAGGGATGGCTACACCTTC
14	TRBJ1-6	NA	NA	TRBV27	CASMGGASNSPLHF	TGTGCCTCCATGGGAGGGGCCAGTAATTCACCCCTCCACTTT
15	TRBJ1-1	NA	NA	TRBV28	CASSLWSWRDTEAFF	TGTGCCAGCAGTTTATGGTCATGGCGTGACACTGAAGCTTTCTTT
15	TRBJ2-7	NA	NA	TRBV11-2	CASSPRRTVSYEQYF	TGTGCCAGCAGCCCCCGGAGGACAGTCTCCTACGAGCAGTACTTC
16	TRBJ2-5	NA	NA	TRBV19	CASSMGGGGIGETQYF	TGTGCCAGTAGTATGGGAGGGGGCGGTATTGGGGAGACCCAGTACTTC
13	TRBJ1-1	NA	NA	TRBV9	CASSVGMNTEAFF	TGTGCCAGCAGCGTAGGGATGAACACTGAAGCTTTCTTT
14	TRBJ1-2	NA	NA	TRBV5-1	CASSTDGQNYGYTF	TGCGCCAGCAGCACGGACGGACAGAACTATGGCTACACCTTC
15	TRBJ1-2	NA	NA	TRBV7-9	CASSSSGYLHYGYTF	TGTGCCAGCAGCTCATCAGGTTATCTTCATTATGGCTACACCTTC
11	TRBJ1-2	NA	NA	TRBV28	CATIQFYGYTF	TGTGCCACCATCCAGTTCTATGGCTACACCTTC
12	TRBJ2-2	once	NA	TRBV27	CASSLHTGELFF	TGTGCCAGCAGTTTACACACCGGGGAGCTGTTTTTT
15	TRBJ1-5	NA	NA	TRBV9	CASSVTGGSNQPQHF	TGTGCCAGCAGCGTAACCGGTGGCAGTAATCAGCCCCAGCATTTT
15	TRBJ1-2	NA	NA	TRBV24-1	CATSGHPGEDDGYTF	TGTGCCACCAGTGGGCACCCAGGGGAAGATGATGGCTACACCTTC
13	TRBJ1-1	few	NA	TRBV12-3/TRBV12-4	CASSLARRTWGFF	TGTGCCAGCAGTTTAGCGCGGAGGACCTGGGGTTTCTTT
15	TRBJ2-7	NA	TRBD1	TRBV7-2	CASSLGGTGAYEQYF	TGTGCCAGCAGCTTAGGTGGGACAGGGGCGTACGAGCAGTACTTC
14	TRBJ1-4	NA	TRBD1	TRBV6-5	CASTPTGLNEKLFF	TGTGCCAGCACTCCGACAGGGCTTAATGAAAAACTGTTTTTT
14	TRBJ1-1	NA	NA	TRBV7-2	CASSLAGTVTEAFF	TGTGCCAGCAGCTTAGCAGGGACCGTCACTGAAGCTTTCTTT
13	TRBJ1-3	NA	NA	TRBV5-1	CASSLGVGNTIYF	TGCGCCAGCAGCTTGGGGGTTGGAAACACCATATATTTT
13	TRBJ1-5	NA	TRBD1	TRBV16	CASSPGQIQPQHF	TGTGCCAGCAGCCCGGGACAGATCCAGCCCCAGCATTTT
15	TRBJ2-7	NA	TRBD1	TRBV5-6	CASSPRGTVSYEQYF	TGTGCCAGCAGCCCGCGAGGGACAGTTTCCTACGAGCAGTACTTC
15	TRBJ1-4	NA	NA	TRBV4-3	CASSQSGLTNEKLFF	TGCGCCAGCAGCCAATCAGGGTTAACTAATGAAAAACTGTTTTTT
14	TRBJ2-1	once	NA	TRBV19	CASSSRSGSNEQFF	TGTGCCAGTAGTTCCCGGAGCGGGTCTAATGAGCAGTTCTTC
14	TRBJ1-2	NA	NA	TRBV5-1	CASSLAETEGGYTF	TGCGCCAGCAGCTTGGCCGAAACAGAGGGCGGCTACACCTTC
13	TRBJ2-7	NA	TRBD1	TRBV27	CASSPRQGYEQYF	TGTGCCAGCAGTCCCAGACAGGGCTACGAGCAGTACTTC
14	TRBJ1-6	NA	NA	TRBV7-9	CASSSTGGNSPLHF	TGTGCCAGCAGCTCGACAGGAGGGAATTCACCCCTCCACTTT
13	TRBJ1-2	NA	NA	TRBV6-5	CASRSSALYGYTF	TGTGCCAGCAGGTCCAGTGCCCTCTATGGCTACACCTTC
12	TRBJ2-3	NA	NA	TRBV6-2/TRBV6-3	CASSYSTLTQYF	TGTGCCAGCAGTTATTCTACCCTTACGCAGTATTTT
15	TRBJ1-2	once	NA	TRBV7-9	CASSLPRGRGYGYTF	TGTGCCAGCAGCTTACCCAGGGGCAGGGGCTATGGCTACACCTTC
20	TRBJ1-6	NA	TRBD1	TRBV27	CAVGDDPGQGVVGSNSPLHF	TGTGCCGTCGGGGACGATCCGGGACAGGGGGTTGTTGGGTCGAATTCACCCCTCCACTTT
15	TRBJ1-1	NA	TRBD1	TRBV7-2	CASSQKDRGYPEAFF	TGTGCCAGCAGCCAAAAGGACAGGGGGTATCCTGAAGCTTTCTTT
13	TRBJ1-1	NA	TRBD1	TRBV3-1/TRBV3-2	CASSPQGVIEAFF	TGTGCCAGCAGCCCTCAGGGGGTAATTGAAGCTTTCTTT
18	TRBJ2-2	NA	TRBD1	TRBV3-1/TRBV3-2	CASSQDSPGGISTGELFF	TGTGCCAGCAGCCAAGATTCCCCAGGGGGCATTAGCACCGGGGAGCTGTTTTTT
15	TRBJ1-1	NA	TRBD1	TRBV6-5	CASTPRTGGGTEAFF	TGTGCCAGCACCCCCAGGACAGGGGGAGGAACTGAAGCTTTCTTT
16	TRBJ2-7	NA	NA	TRBV5-1	CASSPRGDIVSYEQYF	TGCGCCAGCAGCCCCCGGGGGGACATCGTATCCTACGAGCAGTACTTC
14	TRBJ1-1	few	NA	TRBV7-9	CASSLTAMNTEAFF	TGTGCCAGCAGCTTAACAGCTATGAACACTGAAGCTTTCTTT
13	TRBJ1-5	NA	TRBD1	TRBV28	CASSPQGAQPQHF	TGTGCCAGCAGTCCACAGGGGGCCCAGCCCCAGCATTTT
15	TRBJ2-2	NA	NA	TRBV7-9	CASSLGRKMSGELFF	TGTGCCAGCAGCTTAGGCAGGAAAATGTCCGGGGAGCTGTTTTTT
15	TRBJ1-6	NA	TRBD1	TRBV4-3	CASSQDWTGDSPLHF	TGCGCCAGCAGCCAAGATTGGACAGGGGATTCACCCCTCCACTTT
18	TRBJ2-6	NA	NA	TRBV10-3	CAISESIGGVSGANVLTF	TGTGCCATCAGTGAGTCAATAGGAGGTGTCTCTGGGGCCAACGTCCTGACTTTC
13	TRBJ1-1	NA	NA	TRBV7-2	CASSYDMNTEAFF	TGTGCCAGCAGCTACGATATGAACACTGAAGCTTTCTTT
15	TRBJ2-7	NA	TRBD1	TRBV19	CASSYGTAGFYEQYF	TGTGCCAGTAGTTACGGGACAGCAGGTTTCTACGAGCAGTACTTC
14	TRBJ1-1	NA	NA	TRBV21-1	CASSSQGKGTEAFF	TGTGCCAGCAGCTCGCAGGGAAAGGGGACTGAAGCTTTCTTT
15	TRBJ2-7	NA	NA	TRBV3-1/TRBV3-2	CASSQTLATPYEQYF	TGTGCCAGCAGCCAGACCCTAGCGACCCCCTACGAGCAGTACTTC
16	TRBJ2-2	NA	TRBD1	TRBV7-3	CASSYGTGMGTGELFF	TGTGCCAGCAGCTACGGGACAGGGATGGGCACCGGGGAGCTGTTTTTT
15	TRBJ1-2	NA	NA	TRBV4-3	CASSQDYDRSIVYTF	TGCGCCAGCAGCCAAGATTATGACAGATCTATCGTCTACACCTTC
13	TRBJ2-2	NA	NA	TRBV7-3	CASSWENTGELFF	TGTGCCAGCAGTTGGGAGAACACCGGGGAGCTGTTTTTT
11	TRBJ2-7	NA	NA	TRBV7-2	CASSPGYEQYF	TGTGCCAGCAGCCCCGGGTACGAGCAGTACTTC
15	TRBJ1-1	NA	NA	TRBV5-1	CASSSLGGGRTEAFF	TGCGCCAGCAGTTCCCTAGGGGGGGGACGGACTGAAGCTTTCTTT
16	TRBJ1-2	NA	NA	TRBV4-2	CASSQEWNRANYGYTF	TGTGCCAGCAGCCAAGAATGGAACAGGGCTAACTATGGCTACACCTTC